These T cell receptor beta chains were read from a single sample in a study of blood T cell repertoires in COVID-19. Repertoires were generated with immunoSEQ multiplex PCR, while TCRdb's copy carries only in-frame clones and drops some. The sample holds 250,000 to 300,000 clones; about nine tenths are singletons and the top ten take over 5%. The sample taken for sequencing was peripheral blood. Receptors originate from a woman in her 50s with COVID-19, enrolled during active disease. The CDR3 runs from the conserved cysteine through the conserved F or W. D genes are given only for firm matches. Not every row has a clone size; where given, it reads once, few, many or a size class.

clone size: -; J gene: TRBJ2-7; V gene: TRBV11-2; D gene: TRBD1; CDR3 DNA: TGTGCCAGCAGTCAGGACAGGCTCTACGAGCAGTACTTC; CDR3 protein: CASSQDRLYEQYF
clone size: few; J gene: TRBJ1-2; V gene: TRBV7-2; D gene: -; CDR3 DNA: TGTGCCAGCAGCGTCCTGGGGGGTACTTATGGCTACACCTTC; CDR3 protein: CASSVLGGTYGYTF
clone size: once; J gene: TRBJ1-6; V gene: TRBV19; D gene: -; CDR3 DNA: TGTGCCAGTAGTGACAGCCTTAGCTCCTATAATTCACCCCTCCACTTT; CDR3 protein: CASSDSLSSYNSPLHF
clone size: -; J gene: TRBJ2-4; V gene: TRBV6-6; D gene: -; CDR3 DNA: TGTGCCAGCAGTCCGGGCCCGACAGGACTAGCCAAAAACATTCAGTACTTC; CDR3 protein: CASSPGPTGLAKNIQYF
clone size: -; J gene: TRBJ1-4; V gene: TRBV14; D gene: -; CDR3 DNA: TGTGCCAGCAGCCAATACAGTGCAACTAATGAAAAACTGTTTTTT; CDR3 protein: CASSQYSATNEKLFF
clone size: many; J gene: TRBJ1-1; V gene: TRBV18; D gene: -; CDR3 DNA: TGTGCCAGCTCACCACAGGGAGGCACTGAAGCTTTCTTT; CDR3 protein: CASSPQGGTEAFF
clone size: -; J gene: TRBJ2-3; V gene: TRBV5-6; D gene: -; CDR3 DNA: TGTGCCAGCAGCTTGGGAGCAGGGACAGATACGCAGTATTTT; CDR3 protein: CASSLGAGTDTQYF
clone size: -; J gene: TRBJ2-6; V gene: TRBV6-2/TRBV6-3; D gene: TRBD2; CDR3 DNA: TGTGCCAGCAGTTATCCCCTTGGCGGGAGCGGCTCTGGGGCCAACGTCCTGACTTTC; CDR3 protein: CASSYPLGGSGSGANVLTF
clone size: -; J gene: TRBJ2-5; V gene: TRBV7-2; D gene: TRBD2; CDR3 DNA: TGTGCCAGCAGCTTAGAATTTACCGGACTAGCGGGAGAAGAGACCCAGTACTTC; CDR3 protein: CASSLEFTGLAGEETQYF
clone size: many; J gene: TRBJ2-7; V gene: TRBV13; D gene: TRBD2; CDR3 DNA: TGTGCCAGCAGAAAAGTAGCGGGAGGGCCCTACGAGCAGTACTTC; CDR3 protein: CASRKVAGGPYEQYF
clone size: -; J gene: TRBJ2-2; V gene: TRBV11-3; D gene: TRBD2; CDR3 DNA: TGTGCCAGCAGTCCTCCGGGGGGGAGCGGGAGGGCTGGCGGGGAGCTGTTTTTT; CDR3 protein: CASSPPGGSGRAGGELFF
clone size: once; J gene: TRBJ2-1; V gene: TRBV29-1; D gene: TRBD2; CDR3 DNA: TGCAGCGTTGCTGGACTAGCGGGAGGGCCATATAATGAGCAGTTCTTC; CDR3 protein: CSVAGLAGGPYNEQFF
clone size: -; J gene: TRBJ2-4; V gene: TRBV19; D gene: -; CDR3 DNA: TGTGCCAGCACCTCGGTAGTGGAGTCTAGAATAAACATTCAGTACTTC; CDR3 protein: CASTSVVESRINIQYF
clone size: -; J gene: TRBJ2-1; V gene: TRBV24-1; D gene: TRBD2; CDR3 DNA: TGTGCCACCAGTGATTCTACTAGCGGGAGATTAGGCTACAATGAGCAGTTCTTC; CDR3 protein: CATSDSTSGRLGYNEQFF
clone size: -; J gene: TRBJ1-1; V gene: TRBV6-5; D gene: -; CDR3 DNA: TGTGCCAGCAGTTTAGGGGTTGAAGCTTTCTTT; CDR3 protein: CASSLGVEAFF
clone size: -; J gene: TRBJ1-2; V gene: TRBV5-6; D gene: -; CDR3 DNA: TGTGCCAGCAGCCGGGGACACGCAAAGGACGTCTATGGCTACACCTTC; CDR3 protein: CASSRGHAKDVYGYTF
clone size: -; J gene: TRBJ2-7; V gene: TRBV27; D gene: TRBD1; CDR3 DNA: TGTGCCAGCAGTGGACCGACAGGGATCGGGTACGAGCAGTACTTC; CDR3 protein: CASSGPTGIGYEQYF
clone size: -; J gene: TRBJ2-2; V gene: TRBV7-9; D gene: -; CDR3 DNA: TGTGCCAGCAGCTCACCGGTAAACGCGAACACCGGGGAGCTGTTTTTT; CDR3 protein: CASSSPVNANTGELFF
clone size: -; J gene: TRBJ2-1; V gene: TRBV4-2; D gene: TRBD2; CDR3 DNA: TGTGCCAGCGCTCCTAGCGGGAGGGCCGGCTACAATGAGCAGTTCTTC; CDR3 protein: CASAPSGRAGYNEQFF
clone size: once; J gene: TRBJ2-7; V gene: TRBV19; D gene: -; CDR3 DNA: TGTGCCAGTAGTATTAGTCCCTACGAGCAGTACTTC; CDR3 protein: CASSISPYEQYF
clone size: once; J gene: TRBJ2-1; V gene: TRBV5-6; D gene: -; CDR3 DNA: TGTGCCAGCAGCTTGCTAGCCCGTGGGTGGTACAATGAGCAGTTCTTC; CDR3 protein: CASSLLARGWYNEQFF
clone size: -; J gene: TRBJ2-2; V gene: TRBV6-1; D gene: TRBD2; CDR3 DNA: TGTGCCAGCAGTGAAAGCGGGAGGCCCCGGGAGCTGTTTTTT; CDR3 protein: CASSESGRPRELFF
clone size: -; J gene: TRBJ1-1; V gene: TRBV6-4; D gene: TRBD1; CDR3 DNA: TGTGCCAGCAGCCGGGACAGCCCCACTGAAGCTTTCTTT; CDR3 protein: CASSRDSPTEAFF
clone size: -; J gene: TRBJ1-2; V gene: TRBV30; D gene: -; CDR3 DNA: TGTGCCTGGACTAAATCCTATGGCTACACCTTC; CDR3 protein: CAWTKSYGYTF
clone size: -; J gene: TRBJ2-5; V gene: TRBV5-4; D gene: -; CDR3 DNA: TGTGCCAGCAGCGCCGGGTTGGCGTCCGAAGAGACCCAGTACTTC; CDR3 protein: CASSAGLASEETQYF
clone size: -; J gene: TRBJ2-5; V gene: TRBV6-5; D gene: -; CDR3 DNA: TGTGCCAGCAACCTCCTCCCCCAGGGATTAGAGACCCAGTACTTC; CDR3 protein: CASNLLPQGLETQYF
clone size: few; J gene: TRBJ2-7; V gene: TRBV6-5; D gene: TRBD1; CDR3 DNA: TGTGCCGTTCAAACACGAGGGGACAGCTCCTACGAGCAGTACTTC; CDR3 protein: CAVQTRGDSSYEQYF
clone size: few; J gene: TRBJ2-5; V gene: TRBV15; D gene: TRBD1; CDR3 DNA: TGTGCCACCGAAGTAGGGGGCTCCAAACAAGAGACCCAGTACTTC; CDR3 protein: CATEVGGSKQETQYF
clone size: -; J gene: TRBJ2-2; V gene: TRBV11-3; D gene: TRBD2; CDR3 DNA: TGTGCCAGCAGCCCTCTAGGCGGGAGCACCGGGGAGCTGTTTTTT; CDR3 protein: CASSPLGGSTGELFF
clone size: once; J gene: TRBJ1-6; V gene: TRBV6-5; D gene: -; CDR3 DNA: TGTGCCAGCATGAACGGGGATAATTCACCCCTCCACTTT; CDR3 protein: CASMNGDNSPLHF
clone size: once; J gene: TRBJ2-3; V gene: TRBV7-3; D gene: TRBD2; CDR3 DNA: TGTGCCAGCAGCTTAGTCCGGGAGGCGGGTACAGATACGCAGTATTTT; CDR3 protein: CASSLVREAGTDTQYF
clone size: few; J gene: TRBJ1-1; V gene: TRBV29-1; D gene: -; CDR3 DNA: TGCAGCGTTGAAATTCTGGAGGGATCCCCTGAAGCTTTCTTT; CDR3 protein: CSVEILEGSPEAFF
clone size: -; J gene: TRBJ1-1; V gene: TRBV3-1/TRBV3-2; D gene: TRBD1; CDR3 DNA: TGTGCCAGCAGCCCTCGACAGGGGGCAATACCTGAAGCTTTCTTT; CDR3 protein: CASSPRQGAIPEAFF
clone size: -; J gene: TRBJ1-2; V gene: TRBV3-1/TRBV3-2; D gene: TRBD1; CDR3 DNA: TGTGCCAGCAGCTCCCCGGGACAGGGTAACTATGGCTACACCTTC; CDR3 protein: CASSSPGQGNYGYTF
clone size: once; J gene: TRBJ2-7; V gene: TRBV30; D gene: -; CDR3 DNA: TGTGCCTGGAGTCTGGGCCCCGAGCAGTACTTC; CDR3 protein: CAWSLGPEQYF
clone size: -; J gene: TRBJ1-5; V gene: TRBV5-8; D gene: -; CDR3 DNA: TGTGCCAGCACCCTGGGGGGAGATAGCAATCAGCCCCAGCATTTT; CDR3 protein: CASTLGGDSNQPQHF
clone size: -; J gene: TRBJ2-2; V gene: TRBV30; D gene: TRBD2; CDR3 DNA: TGTGCCTCTATTACTAGCGGGAGACGCACCGGGGAGCTGTTTTTT; CDR3 protein: CASITSGRRTGELFF
clone size: -; J gene: TRBJ1-1; V gene: TRBV15; D gene: TRBD1; CDR3 DNA: TGTGCCACCAGCTCAAGGACAGGGAGAAACACTGAAGCTTTCTTT; CDR3 protein: CATSSRTGRNTEAFF
clone size: -; J gene: TRBJ2-5; V gene: TRBV7-2; D gene: TRBD1; CDR3 DNA: TGTGCCAGCAGCCCGGGGACAGGCATGCGCGGCAAAGAGACCCAGTACTTC; CDR3 protein: CASSPGTGMRGKETQYF
clone size: -; J gene: TRBJ1-5; V gene: TRBV5-6; D gene: TRBD1; CDR3 DNA: TGTGCCAGCAGCGGACAGGGGGATCAGCCCCAGCATTTT; CDR3 protein: CASSGQGDQPQHF
clone size: once; J gene: TRBJ2-4; V gene: TRBV12-2; D gene: -; CDR3 DNA: TGTGCAAGTCGCTTAGTGGATAAAAGGAGGGAAAAAAACATTCAGTACTTC; CDR3 protein: CASRLVDKRREKNIQYF
clone size: -; J gene: TRBJ2-3; V gene: TRBV27; D gene: -; CDR3 DNA: TGTGCCAGCAGTTATGGCGGTGTTTCTACAGATACGCAGTATTTT; CDR3 protein: CASSYGGVSTDTQYF
clone size: -; J gene: TRBJ1-1; V gene: TRBV6-1; D gene: TRBD1; CDR3 DNA: TGTGCCAGCAGTGACCAGGGGGGTACTGAAGCTTTCTTT; CDR3 protein: CASSDQGGTEAFF
clone size: few; J gene: TRBJ1-5; V gene: TRBV30; D gene: -; CDR3 DNA: TGTGCCTGGAGGTCCCCGGGCAATCAGCCCCAGCATTTT; CDR3 protein: CAWRSPGNQPQHF
clone size: -; J gene: TRBJ2-6; V gene: TRBV7-6; D gene: TRBD2; CDR3 DNA: TGTGCCAGCAGCTTAGGTCCGGGAGGGGACGGGGCCAACGTCCTGACTTTC; CDR3 protein: CASSLGPGGDGANVLTF
clone size: few; J gene: TRBJ2-7; V gene: TRBV11-3; D gene: -; CDR3 DNA: TGTGCCAGCAGCTCCGGACAGTCCGGCGAGCAGTACTTC; CDR3 protein: CASSSGQSGEQYF
clone size: -; J gene: TRBJ1-1; V gene: TRBV19; D gene: -; CDR3 DNA: TGTGCCAGTGGGGGCAGCTTGAACACTGAAGCTTTCTTT; CDR3 protein: CASGGSLNTEAFF
clone size: -; J gene: TRBJ2-7; V gene: TRBV28; D gene: -; CDR3 DNA: TGTGCCAGCAGTGAGTTTACCTACGAGCAGTACTTC; CDR3 protein: CASSEFTYEQYF
clone size: -; J gene: TRBJ1-4; V gene: TRBV3-1/TRBV3-2; D gene: -; CDR3 DNA: TGTGCCAGCAGCGCAAAGACAGTAGCTAATGAAAAACTGTTTTTT; CDR3 protein: CASSAKTVANEKLFF
clone size: -; J gene: TRBJ2-2; V gene: TRBV6-5; D gene: TRBD1; CDR3 DNA: TGTGCCAGCAGCTCGGGACAGACCACCGGGGAGCTGTTTTTT; CDR3 protein: CASSSGQTTGELFF